One TCR beta chain is described in this entry. The record originates from a study of T cell changes during pregnancy in multiple sclerosis. Germline lookup yields CDR1 MNHNS and CDR2 SASEGT. This CDR3 contains 13 residues. V was trimmed by 9 bases and J by 0 bases, leaving 12 bases between them. Clones were read by immunoSEQ multiplex PCR, and TCRdb kept only the in-frame ones, dropping some. The profile covers about 44,000 clones, with around 96% appearing a single time and 0.89% taken by the ten largest. This chain uses TRBV6-1 with TRBJ2-7; D is unclear. The sequences come from peripheral blood, collected in the second trimester of pregnancy. The source of this sequence is a female donor with multiple sclerosis, enrolled in a pregnancy study. This chain's CDR3 is CASGSRSSYEQYF. In DNA, the CDR3 is TGTGCCAGTGGGTCCCGGAGCTCCTACGAGCAGTACTTC.